These 27 T cell receptor beta chains were sequenced from one sample in a study of blood T cells in healthy people across ages. A second PCR, run for about 7 to 11 cycles, used a sample-barcoded 5' primer plus a J-beta primer mix. TCRdb re-called the 5' RACE reads through MiXCR, storing one row per CDR3 protein. The repertoire includes over a million distinct CDR3 sequences, 40% to 50% of them detected once, and approximately 7.9% sits in the top ten. The sample comprised blood. The receptors shown here come from a woman aged 18-29 years in good health.

The chain links TRBV2 to TRBJ1-1; 7 bases line up with TRBD1. The CDR3 has 15 amino acids. Germline CDR1 and CDR2: SNHLY and FYNNEI. J gave up 1 base and V 6 bases, and 8 bases lay outside the gene matches. This CDR3 reads CASREFRGTNTEAFF. CDR3 in DNA: TGTGCCAGCAGGGAATTCAGGGGGACGAACACTGAAGCTTTCTTT.

V gene TRBV20-1 combines with J gene TRBJ2-7, with unresolved D. Germline CDR1 and CDR2: DFQATT and SNEGSKA (reference sequence). The CDR3 is 13 residues long. V was trimmed by 4 bases and J by 7 bases, leaving 17 bases between them. In DNA, the CDR3 is TGCAGTGCTACCCAAAGCTCCTACAATGAGCAGTACTTC. Translated, it gives CSATQSSYNEQYF.

This clonotype was counted between two and nine times. The gene calls are TRBV10-3 and TRBJ2-1; 10 bases map to TRBD1. Germline assignment: CDR1 ENHRY and CDR2 SYGVKD. J gave up 8 bases and V 0 bases, and 10 bases lay outside the gene matches. The CDR3 runs to 17 residues. The CDR3 nucleotides are TGTGCCATCAGTGAGTCCCCGGGACAGGGGTATAGGGATGAGCAGTTCTTC. It yields the protein CAISESPGQGYRDEQFF.

Only a few counts were recorded for this clonotype. The chain couples TRBV29-1 to TRBJ1-4; 8 bases align to TRBD1. This CDR3 has 15 residues. CDR1 is SQVTM, CDR2 ANQGSEA, per germline. V lost 8 bases and J lost 7; bases outside the gene matches: 15. The chain's CDR3 is CSSLGQGAWGEKLFF. CDR3 nucleotides: TGCAGCTCCCTTGGACAGGGAGCTTGGGGTGAAAAACTGTTTTTT.

The chain links TRBV20-1 to TRBJ2-7; the D gene is possibly TRBD1 (6 bases). Germline CDR1 DFQATT, CDR2 SNEGSKA (reference sequence). CDR3 length: 12 residues. With 3 bases removed from V and 3 bases from J, the gap between germline ends came to 9 bases. CDR3 DNA sequence: TGCAGTGCTAGCGGACAGTTCTACGAGCAGTACTTC. Its translation is CSASGQFYEQYF.

The V gene is TRBV28, the J gene TRBJ2-7; D perhaps matches TRBD2 (6 bases). In germline, CDR1 is MDHEN, CDR2 SYDVKM. This CDR3 has 13 residues. Trimming pared 11 bases from V and 7 bases from J, leaving 21 bases between. CDR3 nucleotide sequence: TGTGCCGGACGTAGCGGCTCCTACAATGAGCAGTACTTC. Its translation: CAGRSGSYNEQYF.

Note on this clonotype: A read error may be the cause here, since a much bigger clone is one base away. The chain couples TRBV20-1 to TRBJ1-1; D is ambiguous. This CDR3 region has 13 residues. The V and J ends lost 6 bases and 3 bases respectively, with 14 bases between them. From germline, CDR1 is DFQATT and CDR2 SNEGSKA (reference sequence). CDR3 in amino acids: CSAPGWADTEAFF. CDR3 DNA sequence: TGCAGTGCCCCCGGGTGGGCGGACACTGAAGCTTTCTTT.

The chain links TRBV6-1 to TRBJ2-1, with D unresolved. Per the germline V gene, CDR1 is MNHNS and CDR2 is SASEGT. This CDR3 contains 11 residues. The V end lost 2 bases, the J end lost 9 bases, and 5 bases lay between the germline ends. As DNA, the CDR3 is TGTGCCAGCAGTGAAACCCGTGAGCAGTTCTTC. Translating gives CASSETREQFF.

The V gene is TRBV19, the J gene TRBJ1-5; the D is unclear. Germline lookup yields CDR1 LNHDA and CDR2 SQIVND (reference sequence). The length of the CDR3 is 13 residues. Trimming cost V 5 bases and J 6 bases, with 11 bases left between them. The DNA for the CDR3 is TGTGCCAGTAGTTGGGGTCCCGCTCAGCCCCAGCATTTT. This gives the protein CASSWGPAQPQHF. Looking up the rest from reference TRBV19 and TRBJ1-5 gives the full variable domain: DGGITQSPKYLFRKEGQNVTLSCEQNLNHDAMYWYRQDPGQGLRLIYYSQIVNDFQKGDIAEGYSVSREKKESFPLTVTSAQKNPTAFYLCASSWGPAQPQHFGDGTRLSIL.

Points on this clonotype: One junction end disagrees with the germline gene, perhaps due to a read error. In DNA, the CDR3 is TGTGCCGGCAGCCTCGAGGGACAGCTCTACGAGCAGTACTTC. As protein: CAGSLEGQLYEQYF. The chain employs TRBV7-2 and TRBJ2-7; 7 bases map to TRBD1. This CDR3 spans 14 amino acids. Germline CDR1 reads SGHTA; CDR2 reads FQGNSA. Full variable domain (missing parts from reference TRBV7-2 and TRBJ2-7): GAGVSQSPSNKVTEKGKDVELRCDPISGHTALYWYRQSLGQGLEFLIYFQGNSAPDKSGLPSDRFSAERTGGSVSTLTIQRTQQEDSAVYLCAGSLEGQLYEQYFGPGTRLTVT.

Only a few counts were recorded for this clonotype. The V call is TRBV6-1, the J call TRBJ2-3, with no clear D. The CDR3 is made up of 14 amino acids. V lost 3 bases, J lost 5 bases, and 12 bases lay in between. Germline values: CDR1 MNHNS, CDR2 SASEGT. Written as DNA, the CDR3 is TGTGCCAGCAGTGATATGGGTACCGGAGATACGCAGTATTTT. Its translation: CASSDMGTGDTQYF.

In the case of this clonotype: An end of the junction does not agree with germline; a read error may underlie this. The V gene is TRBV7-8, the J gene TRBJ1-2; TRBD1 is a possible D gene (6 bases). CDR3 length: 13 residues. Germline V CDR1 and CDR2: SGHVS, FQNEAQ. The DNA for the CDR3 is TGTGCCAGCAGCCGGACAGAAAACTATGGCCACACCTTC. Its translation is CASSRTENYGHTF.

In this sample, this clonotype turned up a few times. The chain joins TRBV12-3 or TRBV12-4 to TRBJ2-1; perhaps D is TRBD1 or TRBD2 (5 bases each). Trimming stripped 6 bases from V and 6 bases from J, with 12 bases between. The CDR3 extends over 13 amino acids. CDR3 sequence: CASRERGANEQFF. The CDR3, as DNA: TGTGCCAGCAGGGAGAGAGGGGCCAATGAGCAGTTCTTC.

The chain employs TRBV7-9 and TRBJ1-1, with TRBD1 as a possible D gene (6 bases). With 6 bases removed from V and 0 bases from J, the gap between germline ends came to 17 bases. The CDR3 loop spans 16 amino acids. The germline V gene encodes CDR1 SEHNR and CDR2 FQNEAQ (reference sequence). CDR3 sequence reads: CASRSGWTEMNTEAFF. The CDR3 DNA sequence: TGTGCCAGCAGATCCGGATGGACAGAAATGAACACTGAAGCTTTCTTT.

V usage is TRBV10-3 and J usage is TRBJ2-3; 10 bases are a match to TRBD2. Per germline, CDR1 ENHRY and CDR2 SYGVKD. The length of the CDR3 is 13 residues. V lost 6 bases to trimming and J lost 4 bases; unmatched junction nucleotides: 1. The CDR3 is CAIRAGGSDTQYF. CDR3 nucleotide sequence: TGTGCCATCAGAGCGGGGGGGTCAGATACGCAGTATTTT.

This chain joins TRBV27 and TRBJ2-5, with TRBD2 matching over 10 bases. This CDR3 contains 18 residues. V lost 9 bases to trimming and J lost 1 base; unmatched junction nucleotides: 17. Germline CDR1 and CDR2: MNHEY and SMNVEV (reference sequence). CDR3 sequence: CASPLSGGAELGQETQYF. CDR3 DNA sequence: TGTGCCAGTCCGTTAAGCGGGGGGGCCGAATTGGGCCAAGAGACCCAGTACTTC.

The chain employs TRBV7-2 and TRBJ2-1; TRBD2 matches at 14 bases. The CDR3 totals 18 residues. V shed 4 bases and J 1 base; nucleotides not matched to a gene: 6. Germline V gene lookup returns CDR1 SGHTA and CDR2 FQGNSA. The CDR3 protein is CASSSTSGGAPSYNEQFF. CDR3 nucleotides: TGTGCCAGCAGCTCGACTAGCGGGGGGGCTCCTTCCTACAATGAGCAGTTCTTC.

The table lists this clonotype with a count of one. The genes are TRBV5-1 and TRBJ2-7; 7 bases fit TRBD2. Per the germline V gene, CDR1 is SGHRS and CDR2 is YFSETQ. The CDR3 covers 15 residues. Losses at the gene ends were 3 bases for V and 1 base for J; bases not matched to a gene: 7. The CDR3 sequence is CASSSVGGSSYEQYF. The CDR3, as DNA: TGCGCCAGCAGCTCCGTCGGCGGGAGTTCCTACGAGCAGTACTTC.

This clonotype is a singleton in its sample. The chain joins TRBV19 to TRBJ2-7; D possibly uses TRBD1 or TRBD2 (5 bases each). The CDR3 length is 15 residues. Germline CDR1 is LNHDA and CDR2 is SQIVND (reference sequence). Trimming removed 4 bases from V and 2 bases from J, with 15 bases in between. The CDR3 coding sequence is TGTGCCAGTAGTACGACGGGGACGGTGGCCTACGAGCAGTACTTC. Translated, it gives CASSTTGTVAYEQYF.

The chain employs TRBV6-5 and TRBJ2-7; the D gene is possibly TRBD1 (5 bases). V was shortened by 6 bases and J by 6 bases, with 21 bases between the two germline ends. Per the germline V gene, CDR1 is MNHEY and CDR2 is SVGAGI. The CDR3 spans 15 residues. The CDR3 DNA reads TGTGCCAGCAGCCCTCAGGGTTTTTCGTCTTTCGAGCAGTACTTC. Its translation: CASSPQGFSSFEQYF.

The chain links TRBV6-1 to TRBJ2-5; D unclear. Trimming took off 2 bases at V and 7 bases at J, with 14 bases between the two ends. Germline CDR1 is MNHNS and CDR2 is SASEGT. There are 14 residues in the CDR3. CDR3 in amino acids: CASSETRTVGTQYF. The CDR3 coding sequence is TGTGCCAGCAGTGAAACTCGCACCGTCGGGACCCAGTACTTC.

This clonotype has a handful of counts. The gene calls are TRBV7-9 and TRBJ1-4; D possibly corresponds to TRBD1 (5 bases). CDR1 is SEHNR and CDR2 is FQNEAQ in the germline V gene (reference sequence). The V end was cut by 2 bases, the J end by 4 bases, with 8 bases between. The CDR3 extends over 14 amino acids. The CDR3 region has the DNA TGTGCCAGCAGCTTACAGGGATTTAATGAAAAACTGTTTTTT. As protein: CASSLQGFNEKLFF.

The sample holds a few counts of this clonotype. Here the CDR3 reads CAISVNLPSVDGYNEQFF. The CDR3 DNA is TGTGCCATCAGTGTAAACTTGCCTAGCGTCGACGGGTACAATGAGCAGTTCTTC. This sequence joins TRBV10-3 and TRBJ2-1; weak D call: TRBD2 (6 bases). The CDR3 length is 18 residues. The V end lost 4 bases, the J end lost 4 bases, and 23 bases lay between the germline ends. Per germline, CDR1 ENHRY and CDR2 SYGVKD.

The chain links TRBV12-3 or TRBV12-4 to TRBJ2-1; perhaps TRBD2 as D (6 bases). The CDR3 consists of 17 residues. V lost 0 bases and J 7 bases, leaving 19 bases between the germline ends. Here the CDR3 reads CASSLASGALTRNEQFF. CDR3 coding DNA: TGTGCCAGCAGTTTAGCGTCGGGAGCCTTAACGCGTAATGAGCAGTTCTTC.

In regard to this clonotype: One base away lies a much larger clone, so this may be a sequencing read error. This rearrangement joins TRBV5-1 to TRBJ2-1; possible D gene TRBD2, 6 bases. This CDR3 contains 14 residues. V gave up 6 bases and J gave up 1 base, with 11 bases separating them. The V gene's germline CDR1 is SGHRS and CDR2 YFSETQ. The CDR3 spells CASNLEGSYNEQFF. In DNA form, the CDR3 reads TGCGCCAGCAACCTGGAGGGGTCCTACAATGAGCAGTTCTTC. Combining the CDR3 with reference TRBV5-1 and TRBJ2-1 gives the whole variable domain KAGVTQTPRYLIKTRGQQVTLSCSPISGHRSVSWYQQTPGQGLQFLFEYFSETQRNKGNFPGRFSGRQFSNSRSEMNVSTLELGDSALYLCASNLEGSYNEQFFGPGTRLTVL.

The rearrangement uses TRBV7-9 and TRBJ2-7; D is uncertain. The CDR3 loop spans 15 amino acids. The germline V gene encodes CDR1 SEHNR and CDR2 FQNEAQ (reference sequence). V was shortened by 4 bases and J by 3 bases, with 16 bases between the two germline ends. As DNA, the CDR3 is TGTGCCAGCAGCTCTGCCTGGACGGAGAACTACGAGCAGTACTTC. It yields the protein CASSSAWTENYEQYF.

The chain links TRBV2 to TRBJ1-1, with a tentative D call TRBD1 (6 bases). Germline V gene data show CDR1 as SNHLY and CDR2 as FYNNEI. V dropped 5 bases and J dropped 0 bases, with 16 bases sitting between them. This CDR3 region has 16 residues. The CDR3: CASSRLWTDLNTEAFF. CDR3 DNA sequence: TGTGCCAGCAGTCGACTATGGACAGATTTGAACACTGAAGCTTTCTTT.